A selection of T cell receptor beta chains follows, all from one sample in a study of CD4 T cells in relation to SARS-CoV-2 and coronaviruses. The table came from immunoSEQ multiplex PCR; TCRdb's copy has only in-frame clones and leaves some out. Of roughly 17,000 clones listed, roughly 77% are singletons. No cognate antigen is known for these TCRs. Sequencing input: CD4+ T cells from PBMCs, cultured in vitro. These receptors came from a human donor in good health. The CDR3 runs from the conserved cysteine through the conserved F or W. The D gene is left open where the match is weak. Size is stated for part of the rows, as once, few or many counts, or as a class when the clone is expanded.

v_gene	j_gene	d_gene	abundance	CDR3aa	CDR3nt
TRBV6-2/TRBV6-3	TRBJ2-5	TRBD2	NA	CASSSGSGLAIETQYF	TGTGCCAGCAGTTCAGGGTCGGGACTAGCAATAGAGACCCAGTACTTC
TRBV18	TRBJ2-1	NA	NA	CASSPRDQSYNEQFF	TGTGCCAGCTCACCCCGGGACCAGTCCTACAATGAGCAGTTCTTC
TRBV18	TRBJ1-1	TRBD1	NA	CASSPGLDRVGTEAFF	TGTGCCAGCTCACCGGGGTTGGACAGGGTCGGCACTGAAGCTTTCTTT
TRBV11-3	TRBJ2-1	NA	once	CASSLGGTTSYNEQFF	TGTGCCAGCAGCTTAGGTGGCACAACCTCCTACAATGAGCAGTTCTTC
TRBV7-8	TRBJ2-7	NA	NA	CASSLRGGSYEQYF	TGTGCCAGCAGCTTAAGGGGTGGCTCCTACGAGCAGTACTTC
TRBV29-1	TRBJ2-6	TRBD1	NA	CSVLDRVPSGANVLTF	TGCAGCGTTCTCGACAGGGTCCCCTCTGGGGCCAACGTCCTGACTTTC
TRBV4-1	TRBJ1-2	NA	NA	CASSQDSRQLSYGYTF	TGCGCCAGCAGCCAAGATAGTCGACAGCTGAGCTATGGCTACACCTTC
TRBV21-1	TRBJ2-6	NA	NA	CASSKGLAGVGANVLTF	TGTGCCAGCAGCAAGGGACTAGCGGGAGTTGGGGCCAACGTCCTGACTTTC
TRBV5-1	TRBJ1-2	NA	few	CASSSYRDYGYTF	TGCGCCAGCAGCTCTTACAGGGACTATGGCTACACCTTC
TRBV6-4	TRBJ2-2	NA	NA	CASSVEQANTGELFF	TGTGCCAGCAGTGTAGAACAGGCGAACACCGGGGAGCTGTTTTTT
TRBV3-1/TRBV3-2	TRBJ2-6	NA	NA	CASSQVPSGANVLTF	TGTGCCAGCAGCCAAGTCCCCTCTGGGGCCAACGTCCTGACTTTC
TRBV7-9	TRBJ2-5	TRBD1	NA	CASSGTGEETQYF	TGTGCCAGCAGTGGGACAGGGGAAGAGACCCAGTACTTC
TRBV21-1	TRBJ2-7	NA	NA	CASTPRGQKYEQYF	TGTGCCAGCACCCCCCGAGGGCAGAAATACGAGCAGTACTTC
TRBV6-5	TRBJ2-1	NA	NA	CASRPQGEVHEQFF	TGTGCCAGCAGACCCCAGGGAGAGGTTCATGAGCAGTTCTTC
TRBV3-1/TRBV3-2	TRBJ2-3	NA	few	CASSQAGLSTDTQYF	TGTGCCAGCAGCCAAGCGGGCCTTAGCACAGATACGCAGTATTTT
TRBV18	TRBJ1-2	NA	NA	CASSPSGGGYGYTF	TGTGCCAGCTCACCAAGTGGGGGGGGCTATGGCTACACCTTC
TRBV5-1	TRBJ1-4	NA	NA	CASKSSQGATNEKLFF	TGCGCCAGCAAATCGAGCCAGGGCGCAACTAATGAAAAACTGTTTTTT
TRBV10-3	TRBJ2-3	TRBD1	NA	CAIRDRDRGQQDTQYF	TGTGCCATCAGAGACCGGGACAGGGGGCAACAAGATACGCAGTATTTT
TRBV2	TRBJ2-1	NA	NA	CASSDSFRAEQFF	TGTGCCAGCAGTGACTCTTTTCGGGCTGAGCAGTTCTTC
TRBV3-1/TRBV3-2	TRBJ2-1	TRBD2	NA	CASSRGLANANEQFF	TGTGCCAGCAGCCGGGGACTAGCGAACGCCAATGAGCAGTTCTTC